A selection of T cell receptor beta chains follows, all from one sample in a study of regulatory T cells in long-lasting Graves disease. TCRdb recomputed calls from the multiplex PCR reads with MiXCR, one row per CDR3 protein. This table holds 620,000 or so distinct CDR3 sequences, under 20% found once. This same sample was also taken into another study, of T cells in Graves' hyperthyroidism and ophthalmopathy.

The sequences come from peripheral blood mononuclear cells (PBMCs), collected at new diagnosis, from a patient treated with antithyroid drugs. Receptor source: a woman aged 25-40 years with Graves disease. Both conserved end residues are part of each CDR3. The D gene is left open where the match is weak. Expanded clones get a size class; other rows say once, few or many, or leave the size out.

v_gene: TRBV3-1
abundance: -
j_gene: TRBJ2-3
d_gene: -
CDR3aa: CASSHRISGVTDTQYF
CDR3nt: TGTGCCAGCAGCCATAGGATTAGCGGAGTCACAGATACGCAGTATTTT

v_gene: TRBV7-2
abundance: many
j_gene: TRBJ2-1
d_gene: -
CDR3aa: CASRPNLAASNEQFF
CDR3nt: TGTGCCAGCAGACCCAATTTAGCAGCATCCAATGAGCAGTTCTTC

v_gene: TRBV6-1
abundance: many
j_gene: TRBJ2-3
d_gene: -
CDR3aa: CASSHGTQTHTDTQYF
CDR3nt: TGTGCCAGCAGTCATGGGACCCAAACCCACACAGATACGCAGTATTTT

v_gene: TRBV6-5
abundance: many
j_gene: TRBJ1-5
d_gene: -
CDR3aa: CASSYTRDSNQPQHF
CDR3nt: TGTGCCAGCAGTTACACCCGGGACAGCAATCAGCCCCAGCATTTT

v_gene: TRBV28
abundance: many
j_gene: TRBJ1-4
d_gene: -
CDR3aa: CASRTGLDSGEKLFF
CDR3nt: TGTGCCAGCAGGACCGGGTTGGATTCGGGTGAAAAACTGTTTTTT

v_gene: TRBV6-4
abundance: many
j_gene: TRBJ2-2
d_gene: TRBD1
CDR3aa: CATRQGANTGELFF
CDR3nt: TGTGCCACCCGACAGGGGGCGAACACCGGGGAGCTGTTTTTT

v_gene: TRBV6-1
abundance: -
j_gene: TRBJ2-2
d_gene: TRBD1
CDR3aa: CASSEGTGVGELFF
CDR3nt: TGTGCCAGCAGTGAAGGTACAGGGGTCGGGGAGCTGTTTTTT

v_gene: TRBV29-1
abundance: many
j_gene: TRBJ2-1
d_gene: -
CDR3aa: CSVGGGQGYNEQFF
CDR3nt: TGCAGCGTTGGTGGAGGGCAGGGCTACAATGAGCAGTTCTTC

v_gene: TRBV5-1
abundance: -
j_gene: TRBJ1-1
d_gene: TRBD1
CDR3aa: CASSLGQGVRTEAFF
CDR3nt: TGCGCCAGCAGCTTGGGACAGGGAGTACGGACTGAAGCTTTCTTT

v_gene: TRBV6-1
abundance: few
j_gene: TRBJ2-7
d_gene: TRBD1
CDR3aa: CASSEAYRGYEQYF
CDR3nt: TGTGCCAGCAGTGAAGCTTACAGGGGTTACGAGCAGTACTTC

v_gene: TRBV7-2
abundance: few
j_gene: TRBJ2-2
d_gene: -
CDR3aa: CASSLEASLINTGELFF
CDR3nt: TGTGCCAGCAGCTTAGAGGCCTCACTAATCAACACCGGGGAGCTGTTTTTT

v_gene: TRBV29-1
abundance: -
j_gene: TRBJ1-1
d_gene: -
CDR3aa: CSVAGGNTEAFF
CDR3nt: TGCAGCGTTGCTGGAGGGAACACTGAAGCTTTCTTT

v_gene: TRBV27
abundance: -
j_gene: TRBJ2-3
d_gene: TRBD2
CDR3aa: CASSLAGTSGSRWYF
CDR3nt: TGTGCCAGCAGTTTAGCCGGGACTAGCGGGAGCCGATGGTATTTT

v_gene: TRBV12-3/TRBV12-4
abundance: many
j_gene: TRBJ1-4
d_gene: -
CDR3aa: CASSGPGARKLFF
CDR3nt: TGTGCCAGCAGTGGGCCGGGTGCTCGAAAACTGTTTTTT

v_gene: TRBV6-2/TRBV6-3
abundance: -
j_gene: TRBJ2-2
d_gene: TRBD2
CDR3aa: CASSYERGHTGELFF
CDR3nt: TGTGCCAGCAGTTATGAGCGGGGGCACACCGGGGAGCTGTTTTTT

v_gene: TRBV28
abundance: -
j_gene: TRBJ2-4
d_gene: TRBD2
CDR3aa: CASSTSSGLAKNIQYF
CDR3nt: TGTGCCAGCAGTACCTCTAGCGGGCTCGCCAAAAACATTCAGTACTTC

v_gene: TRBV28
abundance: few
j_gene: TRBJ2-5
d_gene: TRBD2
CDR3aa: CASSPGLAQETQYF
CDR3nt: TGTGCCAGCAGCCCGGGACTAGCTCAAGAGACCCAGTACTTC

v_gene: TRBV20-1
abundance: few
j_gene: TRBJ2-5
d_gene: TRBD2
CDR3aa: CSAILAGGPMETQYF
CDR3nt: TGCAGTGCAATTCTAGCGGGAGGGCCTATGGAGACCCAGTACTTC

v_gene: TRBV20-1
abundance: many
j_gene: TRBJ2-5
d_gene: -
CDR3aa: CSAKGRQETQYF
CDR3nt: TGCAGTGCTAAGGGGAGGCAAGAGACCCAGTACTTC

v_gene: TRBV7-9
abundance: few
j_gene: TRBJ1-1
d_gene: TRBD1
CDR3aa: CASSLGQGALLNTEAFF
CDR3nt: TGTGCCAGCAGCTTAGGGCAGGGGGCACTACTCAACACTGAAGCTTTCTTT

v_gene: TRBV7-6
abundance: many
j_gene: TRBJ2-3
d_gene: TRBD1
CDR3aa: CASSLALTGGGADTQYF
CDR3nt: TGTGCCAGCAGCTTAGCCTTGACAGGGGGCGGCGCAGATACGCAGTATTTT

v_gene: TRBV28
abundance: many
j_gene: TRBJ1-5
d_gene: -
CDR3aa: CASSSLYRYSNQPQHF
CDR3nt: TGTGCCAGCAGTTCCCTTTACAGGTATAGCAATCAGCCCCAGCATTTT

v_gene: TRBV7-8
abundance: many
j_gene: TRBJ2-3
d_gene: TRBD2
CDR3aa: CASSAGAGVVDTQYF
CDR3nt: TGTGCCAGCAGCGCGGGAGCGGGAGTCGTAGATACGCAGTATTTT

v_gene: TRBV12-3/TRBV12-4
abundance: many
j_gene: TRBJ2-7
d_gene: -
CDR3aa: CASSPLTPRQSFSYEQYF
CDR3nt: TGTGCCAGCAGTCCCCTAACCCCCCGCCAGTCCTTCTCCTACGAGCAGTACTTC

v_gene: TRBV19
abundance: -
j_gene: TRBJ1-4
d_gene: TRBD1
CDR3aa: CASSETGGYNEKLFF
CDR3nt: TGTGCCAGTAGTGAAACAGGGGGCTATAATGAAAAACTGTTTTTT

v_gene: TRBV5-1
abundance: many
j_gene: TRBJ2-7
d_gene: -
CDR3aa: CASSLARNNPYEQYF
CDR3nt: TGCGCCAGCAGCTTGGCGCGGAACAACCCCTACGAGCAGTACTTC

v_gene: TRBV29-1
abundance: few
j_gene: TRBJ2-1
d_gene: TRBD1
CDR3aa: CSVEDRGSEQFF
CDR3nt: TGCAGCGTCGAGGACAGGGGATCGGAGCAGTTCTTC

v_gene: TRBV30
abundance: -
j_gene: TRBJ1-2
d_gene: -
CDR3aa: CAWSLGLDSSGYTF
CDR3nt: TGTGCCTGGAGTTTGGGGCTAGATAGTAGCGGCTACACCTTC

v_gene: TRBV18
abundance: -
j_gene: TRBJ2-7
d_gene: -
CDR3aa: CASSPWNLRHLEQYF
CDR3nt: TGTGCCAGCTCACCCTGGAATTTGAGGCACCTCGAGCAGTACTTC

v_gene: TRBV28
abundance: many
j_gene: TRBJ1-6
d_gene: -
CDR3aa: CASSRGTYNSPLHF
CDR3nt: TGTGCCAGCAGTAGGGGGACCTATAATTCACCCCTCCACTTT

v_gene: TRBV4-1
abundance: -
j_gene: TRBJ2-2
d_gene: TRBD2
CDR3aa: CASSQREVAGELFF
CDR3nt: TGCGCCAGCAGCCAGCGGGAGGTAGCCGGGGAGCTGTTTTTT

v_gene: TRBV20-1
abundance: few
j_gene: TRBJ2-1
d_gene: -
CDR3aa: CSASGTRDVNEQFF
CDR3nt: TGCAGTGCTTCCGGGACCAGAGATGTCAATGAGCAGTTCTTC

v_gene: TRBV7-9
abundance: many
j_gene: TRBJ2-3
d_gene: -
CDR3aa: CASSLGSYTDTQYF
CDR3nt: TGTGCCAGCAGCTTAGGCTCATACACAGATACGCAGTATTTT

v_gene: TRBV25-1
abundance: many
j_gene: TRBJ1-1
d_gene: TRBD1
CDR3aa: CASRGTGGEAEAFF
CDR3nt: TGTGCCAGCAGGGGAACAGGGGGCGAGGCTGAAGCTTTCTTT

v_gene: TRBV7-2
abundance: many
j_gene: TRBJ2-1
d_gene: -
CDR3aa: CASSFPLPRSNEQFF
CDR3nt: TGTGCCAGCAGCTTCCCCCTTCCTAGGTCCAATGAGCAGTTCTTC

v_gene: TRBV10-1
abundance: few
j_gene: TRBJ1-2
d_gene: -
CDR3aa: CASSESPERGYTF
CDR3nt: TGCGCCAGCAGTGAGTCGCCAGAACGTGGCTACACCTTC

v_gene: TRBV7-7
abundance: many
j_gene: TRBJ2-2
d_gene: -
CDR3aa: CASSLEAGMSNTGELFF
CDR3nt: TGTGCTAGCAGCTTAGAGGCAGGGATGTCCAACACCGGGGAGCTGTTTTTT

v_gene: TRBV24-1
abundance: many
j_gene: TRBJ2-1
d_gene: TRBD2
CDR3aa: CATSDLTSGGYNEQFF
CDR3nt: TGTGCCACCAGTGATTTGACTAGCGGGGGATACAATGAGCAGTTCTTC

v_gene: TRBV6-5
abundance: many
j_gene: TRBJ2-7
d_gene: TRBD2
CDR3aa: CASSYRREFDEQYF
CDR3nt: TGTGCCAGCAGTTACAGGCGGGAGTTCGACGAGCAGTACTTC

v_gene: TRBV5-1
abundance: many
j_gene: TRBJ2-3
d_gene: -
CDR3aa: CASRGLTDTQYF
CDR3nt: TGCGCCAGCAGGGGACTCACAGATACGCAGTATTTT

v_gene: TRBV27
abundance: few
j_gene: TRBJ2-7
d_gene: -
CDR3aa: CASSPLGAWLNEQYF
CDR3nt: TGTGCCAGCAGTCCCCTCGGCGCGTGGCTAAACGAGCAGTACTTC

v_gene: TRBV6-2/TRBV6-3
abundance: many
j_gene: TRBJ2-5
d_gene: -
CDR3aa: CASSYVQVQETQYF
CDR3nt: TGTGCCAGCAGTTACGTCCAGGTTCAAGAGACCCAGTACTTC

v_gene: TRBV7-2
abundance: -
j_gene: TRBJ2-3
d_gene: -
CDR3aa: CTSSLTPLATDTQYF
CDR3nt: TGTACCAGCAGCTTAACCCCCTTGGCAACGGATACGCAGTATTTT

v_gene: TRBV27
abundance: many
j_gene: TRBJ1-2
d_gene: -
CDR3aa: CASSFQNDYGYTF
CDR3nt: TGTGCCAGCAGTTTCCAGAATGACTATGGCTACACCTTC

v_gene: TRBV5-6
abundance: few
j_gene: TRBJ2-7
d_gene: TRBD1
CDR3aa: CASRDPGQSYEQYF
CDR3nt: TGTGCCAGCAGAGATCCGGGACAGAGCTACGAGCAGTACTTC